This is a list of T cell receptor beta chains from one sample in a study of blood T cell repertoires in COVID-19. The repertoire was sequenced with immunoSEQ multiplex PCR; TCRdb's copy has only in-frame clones and lacks some. The data contain some 30,000 clones, around 92% of them singletons. Sequencing input: peripheral blood. The receptor source for this set is a man aged 50-60 years with active COVID-19. CDR3s include the opening cysteine and the closing phenylalanine or tryptophan. The D gene is left open where the match is weak. Part of the rows lack a size; the others show once, few, many or a class for expanded clones.

d_call: TRBD2; j_call: TRBJ2-1; v_call: TRBV4-2; clone_size: -; cdr3_aa: CASSQDYSGPFNEQFF; cdr3_nt: TGTGCCAGCAGCCAAGACTATAGCGGGCCCTTCAATGAGCAGTTCTTC
d_call: -; j_call: TRBJ2-5; v_call: TRBV7-2; clone_size: -; cdr3_aa: CASSLTSGSYQETQYF; cdr3_nt: TGTGCCAGCAGCTTAACTTCAGGGTCTTACCAAGAGACCCAGTACTTC
d_call: TRBD2; j_call: TRBJ2-1; v_call: TRBV2; clone_size: -; cdr3_aa: CASGGLAGAEEQFF; cdr3_nt: TGTGCCAGCGGGGGACTAGCGGGAGCCGAAGAGCAGTTCTTC
d_call: -; j_call: TRBJ2-7; v_call: TRBV11-2; clone_size: -; cdr3_aa: CASSLIPGYEQYF; cdr3_nt: TGTGCCAGCAGCCTAATACCAGGGTACGAGCAGTACTTC
d_call: -; j_call: TRBJ2-1; v_call: TRBV10-1; clone_size: -; cdr3_aa: CASSDSGEQFF; cdr3_nt: TGCGCCAGCAGTGATTCGGGTGAGCAGTTCTTC
d_call: -; j_call: TRBJ2-2; v_call: TRBV6-5; clone_size: -; cdr3_aa: CASSYTQARETGELFF; cdr3_nt: TGTGCCAGCAGTTATACACAGGCCCGAGAAACCGGGGAGCTGTTTTTT
d_call: -; j_call: TRBJ1-2; v_call: TRBV28; clone_size: -; cdr3_aa: CASRWVGGYTF; cdr3_nt: TGTGCCAGCAGGTGGGTGGGCGGCTACACCTTC
d_call: -; j_call: TRBJ2-2; v_call: TRBV5-4; clone_size: -; cdr3_aa: CASSTVVAGELFF; cdr3_nt: TGTGCCAGCAGCACGGTCGTAGCCGGGGAGCTGTTTTTT
d_call: -; j_call: TRBJ1-2; v_call: TRBV28; clone_size: -; cdr3_aa: CASSSPGLSYGYTF; cdr3_nt: TGTGCCAGCAGTTCCCCGGGACTGTCCTATGGCTACACCTTC
d_call: -; j_call: TRBJ2-2; v_call: TRBV18; clone_size: -; cdr3_aa: CASSPDRNTGELFF; cdr3_nt: TGTGCCAGCTCACCCGACAGGAACACCGGGGAGCTGTTTTTT
d_call: TRBD2; j_call: TRBJ2-2; v_call: TRBV2; clone_size: -; cdr3_aa: CASGGAGEGTGELFF; cdr3_nt: TGTGCCAGCGGCGGAGCGGGAGAGGGCACCGGGGAGCTGTTTTTT
d_call: -; j_call: TRBJ1-2; v_call: TRBV5-8; clone_size: -; cdr3_aa: CASGEGILAGYTF; cdr3_nt: TGTGCCAGCGGAGAGGGCATACTCGCGGGCTACACCTTC
d_call: -; j_call: TRBJ2-1; v_call: TRBV5-1; clone_size: -; cdr3_aa: CASSPSASAFPRNEQFF; cdr3_nt: TGCGCCAGCAGCCCGTCGGCTAGCGCCTTCCCGAGGAATGAGCAGTTCTTC
d_call: TRBD1; j_call: TRBJ1-1; v_call: TRBV7-2; clone_size: -; cdr3_aa: CASSLLGTANTEAFF; cdr3_nt: TGTGCCAGCAGCTTATTAGGGACAGCGAACACTGAAGCTTTCTTT
d_call: -; j_call: TRBJ2-5; v_call: TRBV19; clone_size: few; cdr3_aa: CATRQSGETQYF; cdr3_nt: TGTGCCACCAGACAGTCCGGGGAGACCCAGTACTTC
d_call: -; j_call: TRBJ2-7; v_call: TRBV5-6; clone_size: -; cdr3_aa: CASSLAQQETSYEQYF; cdr3_nt: TGTGCCAGCAGCTTAGCCCAACAGGAGACCTCCTACGAGCAGTACTTC
d_call: TRBD1; j_call: TRBJ2-2; v_call: TRBV4-2; clone_size: -; cdr3_aa: CASSQEGQGAPGELFF; cdr3_nt: TGTGCCAGCAGCCAAGAGGGACAGGGGGCTCCCGGGGAGCTGTTTTTT
d_call: -; j_call: TRBJ2-3; v_call: TRBV3-1/TRBV3-2; clone_size: -; cdr3_aa: CASSQRLSGGTDTQYF; cdr3_nt: TGTGCCAGCAGCCAGCGGCTTTCCGGAGGCACAGATACGCAGTATTTT
d_call: -; j_call: TRBJ1-1; v_call: TRBV4-1; clone_size: -; cdr3_aa: CASSQGARGTEAFF; cdr3_nt: TGCGCCAGCAGCCAAGGGGCCAGGGGCACTGAAGCTTTCTTT
d_call: -; j_call: TRBJ2-5; v_call: TRBV9; clone_size: -; cdr3_aa: CASTQGGGGETQYF; cdr3_nt: TGTGCCAGCACCCAAGGGGGGGGTGGTGAGACCCAGTACTTC
d_call: TRBD1; j_call: TRBJ2-7; v_call: TRBV5-1; clone_size: -; cdr3_aa: CASSLDRGDSYEQYF; cdr3_nt: TGCGCCAGCAGCTTGGACAGGGGAGATTCCTACGAGCAGTACTTC
d_call: TRBD1; j_call: TRBJ1-6; v_call: TRBV18; clone_size: -; cdr3_aa: CASSGQENSPLHF; cdr3_nt: TGTGCCAGCTCCGGACAGGAGAATTCACCCCTCCACTTT
d_call: TRBD1; j_call: TRBJ2-7; v_call: TRBV7-3; clone_size: -; cdr3_aa: CASSVAQGARYEQYF; cdr3_nt: TGTGCCAGCAGCGTCGCACAGGGGGCAAGATACGAGCAGTACTTC
d_call: -; j_call: TRBJ1-5; v_call: TRBV19; clone_size: -; cdr3_aa: CASSISDSNQPQHF; cdr3_nt: TGTGCCAGTAGTATATCAGATAGCAATCAGCCCCAGCATTTT
d_call: TRBD1; j_call: TRBJ1-5; v_call: TRBV3-1/TRBV3-2; clone_size: -; cdr3_aa: CASSQGVIGQGYHQPQHF; cdr3_nt: TGTGCCAGCAGCCAAGGGGTGATTGGACAGGGTTACCATCAGCCCCAGCATTTT
d_call: -; j_call: TRBJ1-5; v_call: TRBV19; clone_size: -; cdr3_aa: CASSIHHSLNQPQHF; cdr3_nt: TGTGCCAGTAGTATACACCACAGTCTCAATCAGCCCCAGCATTTT
d_call: -; j_call: TRBJ1-5; v_call: TRBV5-1; clone_size: once; cdr3_aa: CASSFQGGSNQPQHF; cdr3_nt: TGCGCCAGCAGCTTTCAGGGAGGTAGCAATCAGCCCCAGCATTTT
d_call: -; j_call: TRBJ1-6; v_call: TRBV7-3; clone_size: -; cdr3_aa: CASSLAQGTLHF; cdr3_nt: TGTGCCAGCAGCTTAGCACAGGGAACCCTCCACTTT
d_call: -; j_call: TRBJ2-6; v_call: TRBV28; clone_size: -; cdr3_aa: CASSLAAETGANVLTF; cdr3_nt: TGTGCCAGCAGTTTAGCAGCGGAGACTGGGGCCAACGTCCTGACTTTC
d_call: -; j_call: TRBJ1-4; v_call: TRBV7-9; clone_size: -; cdr3_aa: CASSLRGFNDEKLFF; cdr3_nt: TGTGCCAGCAGCTTAAGAGGGTTTAATGATGAAAAACTGTTTTTT
d_call: TRBD1; j_call: TRBJ2-7; v_call: TRBV28; clone_size: -; cdr3_aa: CASRLRQGVYEQYF; cdr3_nt: TGTGCCAGCAGACTAAGACAGGGAGTCTACGAGCAGTACTTC
d_call: TRBD2; j_call: TRBJ2-3; v_call: TRBV5-3; clone_size: -; cdr3_aa: CARSLAGGKDTQYF; cdr3_nt: TGTGCCAGAAGCTTGGCGGGAGGGAAGGATACGCAGTATTTT
d_call: -; j_call: TRBJ2-3; v_call: TRBV6-5; clone_size: -; cdr3_aa: CASSYLAERGTDTQYF; cdr3_nt: TGTGCCAGCAGTTACCTGGCGGAGAGGGGGACAGATACGCAGTATTTT
d_call: TRBD1; j_call: TRBJ1-3; v_call: TRBV5-6; clone_size: -; cdr3_aa: CASSFSRTGGNTIYF; cdr3_nt: TGTGCCAGCAGCTTTTCGAGGACAGGGGGAAACACCATATATTTT
d_call: TRBD2; j_call: TRBJ2-1; v_call: TRBV28; clone_size: -; cdr3_aa: CASSFPTPGLPSREQFF; cdr3_nt: TGTGCCAGCAGTTTTCCCACCCCGGGACTACCGTCGAGGGAGCAGTTCTTC
d_call: -; j_call: TRBJ2-3; v_call: TRBV3-1/TRBV3-2; clone_size: -; cdr3_aa: CASSLRDTSTDTQYF; cdr3_nt: TGTGCCAGCAGCCTCAGGGACACTAGCACAGATACGCAGTATTTT
d_call: -; j_call: TRBJ1-1; v_call: TRBV11-2; clone_size: -; cdr3_aa: CASSPTAGVNTEAFF; cdr3_nt: TGTGCCAGCAGCCCAACGGCCGGGGTGAACACTGAAGCTTTCTTT
d_call: TRBD2; j_call: TRBJ2-3; v_call: TRBV5-7; clone_size: -; cdr3_aa: CASRPPGLAVCDTQYF; cdr3_nt: TGTGCCAGCAGGCCGCCGGGACTAGCGGTTTGTGATACGCAGTATTTT
d_call: -; j_call: TRBJ1-3; v_call: TRBV11-1; clone_size: -; cdr3_aa: CASSHRGFSGNTIYF; cdr3_nt: TGTGCCAGCAGCCACCGTGGCTTCTCTGGAAACACCATATATTTT
d_call: -; j_call: TRBJ2-3; v_call: TRBV10-3; clone_size: -; cdr3_aa: CAISESGGDTQYF; cdr3_nt: TGTGCCATCAGTGAGTCCGGAGGGGATACGCAGTATTTT
d_call: TRBD1; j_call: TRBJ2-4; v_call: TRBV11-2; clone_size: -; cdr3_aa: CASTNSPQDRGENIQYF; cdr3_nt: TGTGCCAGCACCAATAGCCCCCAAGACAGGGGTGAAAACATTCAGTACTTC
d_call: TRBD1; j_call: TRBJ2-3; v_call: TRBV6-6; clone_size: once; cdr3_aa: CASSPGGDTQYF; cdr3_nt: TGTGCCAGCAGTCCAGGGGGAGATACGCAGTATTTT